The clone carrying this T cell receptor (beta chain) was observed a handful of times. Assay: immunoSEQ multiplex PCR; the TCRdb copy retains only in-frame clones and omits some. The table has 70,000 or so clones, roughly 84% seen once. This sample was included in a study of blood T cell repertoires in COVID-19. About the research overall: The United States, Italy and Spain supplied acute and convalescent COVID-19 samples.

This CDR3 has 12 residues. The ends were cut back, 7 bases at V and 5 bases at J, with 14 bases in the middle. The germline gives CDR1 SQVTM, CDR2 ANQGSEA. Sequenced material: peripheral blood. The V call is TRBV29-1, the J call TRBJ1-2; tentatively, D is TRBD1 (5 bases). The receptor comes from a woman over 75 with active or convalescent COVID-19. CDR3 amino acids: CSGGQQSYGYTF. The CDR3, as DNA: TGCAGCGGCGGACAACAGTCTTATGGCTACACCTTC.